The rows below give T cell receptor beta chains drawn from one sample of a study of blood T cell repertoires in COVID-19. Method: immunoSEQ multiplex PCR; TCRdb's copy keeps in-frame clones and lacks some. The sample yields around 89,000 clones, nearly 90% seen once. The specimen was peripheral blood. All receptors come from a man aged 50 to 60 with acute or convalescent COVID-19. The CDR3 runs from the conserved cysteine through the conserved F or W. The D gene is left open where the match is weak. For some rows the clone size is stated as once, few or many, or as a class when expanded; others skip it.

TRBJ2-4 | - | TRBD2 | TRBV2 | TGTGCCAGCAGTGAGAGGGTAGCGGGGGGGCGGAGAAACATTCAGTACTTC | CASSERVAGGRRNIQYF
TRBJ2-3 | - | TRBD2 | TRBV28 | TGTGCCAGCAGTACAAGCGGGATTACGCAGTATTTT | CASSTSGITQYF
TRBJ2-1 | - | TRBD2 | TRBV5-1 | TGCGCCAGCAGCCTCCGGGGGGGTAACAATGAGCAGTTCTTC | CASSLRGGNNEQFF
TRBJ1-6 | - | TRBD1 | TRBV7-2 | TGTGCCAGCAGCTGGGGAGGGAGGGGGACAGGGAGCTCACCCCTCCACTTT | CASSWGGRGTGSSPLHF
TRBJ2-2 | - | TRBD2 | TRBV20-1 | TGCAGTGCTAGTCCCAGCGGGGGTCCTGGTGGGGAGCTGTTTTTT | CSASPSGGPGGELFF
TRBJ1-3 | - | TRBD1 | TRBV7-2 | TGTGCCAGCAGGCCCCCCGGGACAGTCCTCTCTGGAAACACCATATATTTT | CASRPPGTVLSGNTIYF
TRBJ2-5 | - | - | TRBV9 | TGTGCCAGCAGCGTAGATACGGGGAGAGAGACCCAGTACTTC | CASSVDTGRETQYF
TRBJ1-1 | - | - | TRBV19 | TGTGCCAGTAGTATAGTCCGGCGGCGCAACACTGAAGCTTTCTTT | CASSIVRRRNTEAFF
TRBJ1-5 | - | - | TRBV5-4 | TGTGCCAGCAGCCCCGGGGGGGGTCAGCCCCAGCATTTT | CASSPGGGQPQHF
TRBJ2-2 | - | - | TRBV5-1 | TGCGCCAGCAGCTTGGCAGGGGGGACCGGGGAGCTGTTTTTT | CASSLAGGTGELFF
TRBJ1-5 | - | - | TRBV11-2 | TGTGCCAGCAGCTTAGATGGGTGGGCTGGGGCACAGCCCCAGCATTTT | CASSLDGWAGAQPQHF
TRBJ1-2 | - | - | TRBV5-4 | TGTGCCAGCAGCGCGGACAGCGGTGGCTACACCTTC | CASSADSGGYTF
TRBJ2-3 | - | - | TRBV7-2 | TGTGCCAGCAGCTTATCACAGGGACGTACAGATACGCAGTATTTT | CASSLSQGRTDTQYF
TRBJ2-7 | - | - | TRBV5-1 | TGCGCCAGCAGCTTGGCGGGAAGGGATTACGAGCAGTACTTC | CASSLAGRDYEQYF
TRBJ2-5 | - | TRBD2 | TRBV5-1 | TGCGCCAGCAGTTCCGGGGGGGATCAAGAGACCCAGTACTTC | CASSSGGDQETQYF
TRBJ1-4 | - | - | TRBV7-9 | TGTGCCAGCAGCTTAGAGGGCGGGGGCAGTGAAAAACTGTTTTTT | CASSLEGGGSEKLFF
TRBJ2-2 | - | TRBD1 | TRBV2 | TGTGCCAGCCGGGGACTGACAGGGGGCTCCGGGGAGCTGTTTTTT | CASRGLTGGSGELFF
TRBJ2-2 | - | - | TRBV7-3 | TGTGCCAGCAGCTTACCAGGCCCCCCCGGGGAGCTGTTTTTT | CASSLPGPPGELFF
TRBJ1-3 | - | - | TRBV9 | TGTGCCAGCAGCCCGAGAGCAGGAAACACCATATATTTT | CASSPRAGNTIYF
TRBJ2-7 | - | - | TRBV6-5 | TGTGCCAGCAGCATGGGGGGTAACACCTACGAGCAGTACTTC | CASSMGGNTYEQYF
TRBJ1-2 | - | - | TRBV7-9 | TGTGCCAGCAGCTCGGCGCGGGGCCTCAGGAGCTACACCTTC | CASSSARGLRSYTF
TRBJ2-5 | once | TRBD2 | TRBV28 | TGTGCCAGCAGTTTCCTACTAGCGGGGGAACAAGAGACCCAGTACTTC | CASSFLLAGEQETQYF
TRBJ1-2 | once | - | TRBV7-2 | TGTGCCAGCAGCTTAGCGAAGGGGTCCCACTATGGCTACACCTTC | CASSLAKGSHYGYTF
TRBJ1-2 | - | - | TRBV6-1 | TGTGCCAGCAGTGAACTCAGAAACTATGGCTACACCTTC | CASSELRNYGYTF
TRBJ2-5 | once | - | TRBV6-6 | TGTGCCAGCAGTTACGAACAGGTTTTCGAGACCCAGTACTTC | CASSYEQVFETQYF
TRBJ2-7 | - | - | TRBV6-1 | TGTGCCAGCAGTGAACGTACCTACGAGCAGTACTTC | CASSERTYEQYF